The T cell receptor beta chain described here comes from a study of T cell responses to AZD1222 COVID-19 vaccine. Overall study results and limits: The number of AZD1222 recipients seropositive at baseline was only 6 or 7.

Comment on this clone: Its target is not known.

Germline V CDR1 and CDR2: MNHEY, SVGAGI. This CDR3 has 15 residues. Trimming at V came to 2 bases and at J to 7 bases, leaving 8 bases not matched to a gene. Sequencing used immunoSEQ multiplex PCR; TCRdb keeps in-frame clones, though not all of them. Here the sample spans 120,000 or so clones, around nine tenths being singletons. V is TRBV6-5 and J is TRBJ2-1; the match to TRBD2 covers 7 bases. The sequences come from peripheral blood, collected on day 0 of AZD1222 vaccination. This sequence originates from an adult in good health. CDR3 bases: TGTGCCAGCAGTTACGGGGCGGGAGATCGAAATGAGCAGTTCTTC. Residues: CASSYGAGDRNEQFF.